One and the same sample provided the 21 T cell receptor beta chains below, sequenced in a study of blood T cell repertoires in COVID-19. Sequencing was performed with immunoSEQ multiplex PCR; in TCRdb, only in-frame clones are kept and a portion is missing. The sample yields almost 500,000 clones, approximately 91% seen once. The sample was PBMCs or T cells enriched from blood (not recorded which). These receptors were obtained from an older woman who had recovered from COVID-19.

This chain uses TRBV24-1 with TRBJ2-1; 10 bases are shared with TRBD1. The V gene end was trimmed by 4 bases and the J gene end by 5 bases; junction bases not matched to a gene: 4. CDR1 and CDR2 (germline): KGHDR, SFDVKD. The CDR3 sequence is 15 residues long. The CDR3 protein is CATSEFGTGDNEQFF. The CDR3, as DNA: TGTGCCACCAGTGAATTCGGGACAGGGGACAATGAGCAGTTCTTC.

The chain is built from TRBV21-1 and TRBJ1-5; no DNA check was done on the table's D call, TRBD1. TRBV21-1 is a pseudogene locus. This CDR3 spans 13 amino acids. CDR3 DNA sequence: TGTGCCAGCAGCAAAGTGACAGGGAGGCCCCAGCATTTT. Amino acid sequence: CASSKVTGRPQHF.

The chain is built from TRBV2 and TRBJ2-3; TRBD2 might be the D (6 bases). The germline V gene has CDR1 SNHLY and CDR2 FYNNEI. V was cut by 4 bases and J by 2 bases, with 10 bases left in between. The CDR3 has 14 amino acids. Here the CDR3 reads CASSGGLTTDTQYF. CDR3 nucleotide sequence: TGTGCCAGCAGTGGGGGACTCACCACAGATACGCAGTATTTT.

The chain recombines TRBV2 with TRBJ1-2, with TRBD1 identical over 7 bases. The ends lost 10 bases at V and 5 bases at J; junction bases unmatched: 13. This CDR3 region has 14 residues. The V gene's germline CDR1 is SNHLY and CDR2 FYNNEI. Written as DNA, the CDR3 is TGTGCCACCACAGACAGGGCTCTAGGATATGGCTACACCTTC. Translated: CATTDRALGYGYTF.

This sequence joins TRBV19 and TRBJ1-2; TRBD1 matches 8 bases. Germline lookup yields CDR1 LNHDA and CDR2 SQIVND (reference sequence). V was clipped by 1 base and J by 4 bases; unmatched bases: 2. CDR3 length: 14 residues. This chain's CDR3 is CASSIGGTGYGYTF. The CDR3 bases are TGTGCCAGTAGTATAGGCGGGACAGGCTATGGCTACACCTTC.

The genes are TRBV6-1 and TRBJ2-4; D is undetermined. The CDR3 is made up of 14 amino acids. The V gene lost 2 bases and the J gene lost 2 bases, with 7 bases spanning the gap. Germline values: CDR1 MNHNS, CDR2 SASEGT. This CDR3 reads CASSELYSKNIQYF. For the CDR3, the DNA is TGTGCCAGCAGTGAACTTTACTCCAAAAACATTCAGTACTTC.

The chain has TRBV7-9 and TRBJ1-2, with 8 positions matching TRBD1. J gave up 4 bases and V 5 bases, and 3 bases lay outside the gene matches. CDR3 size: 13 residues. Germline CDR1 is SEHNR and CDR2 is FQNEAQ (reference sequence). The CDR3 is CASSEGQAYGYTF. The DNA for the CDR3 is TGTGCCAGCAGCGAGGGACAGGCCTATGGCTACACCTTC.

The gene calls are TRBV5-8 and TRBJ1-2, with a weak D call TRBD1 (6 bases). Per the germline V gene, CDR1 is SGHTS and CDR2 is YDEGEE. The CDR3 is 14 residues long. V was cut by 0 bases and J by 8 bases, with 14 bases left in between. CDR3: CASSLVRGAKGYTF. DNA for the CDR3: TGTGCCAGCAGCTTGGTGCGGGGGGCAAAGGGCTACACCTTC.

This clone occurred a few times. The chain is built from TRBV28 and TRBJ1-5; the match to TRBD1 covers 7 bases. The V and J ends lost 3 bases and 3 bases, in that order; junction bases with no gene match: 5. This CDR3 comprises 15 residues. The germline V gene has CDR1 MDHEN and CDR2 SYDVKM. The CDR3 region is CASSFGQVNNQPQHF. The CDR3 nucleotides read TGTGCCAGCAGTTTCGGACAGGTAAACAATCAGCCCCAGCATTTT.

The chain links TRBV10-1 to TRBJ2-5, with 11 bases identical to TRBD1. The ends lost 0 bases at V and 0 bases at J; junction bases unmatched: 0. Per the germline V gene, CDR1 is WNHNN and CDR2 is SYGVQD (reference sequence). The length of the CDR3 is 16 residues. The CDR3 bases are TGCGCCAGCAGTGAGTCGGGACAGGGGGACCAAGAGACCCAGTACTTC. Translated: CASSESGQGDQETQYF.

The table lists this clone with a few counts. V usage is TRBV7-9 and J usage is TRBJ2-7; TRBD1 agrees at 8 bases. Germline V gene lookup returns CDR1 SEHNR and CDR2 FQNEAQ (reference sequence). With V trimmed by 3 bases and J by 0 bases, 13 bases remained unmatched. This CDR3 region has 18 residues. The CDR3 spells CASSLDRVDKTRSYEQYF. CDR3 nucleotide sequence: TGTGCCAGCAGCTTGGACAGGGTTGACAAGACCCGCTCCTACGAGCAGTACTTC.

The V and J genes are TRBV14 and TRBJ1-6, with a possible D match to TRBD1 (5 bases). Trimming pared 0 bases from V and 7 bases from J, leaving 10 bases between. The length of the CDR3 is 15 residues. Germline CDR1 reads SGHDN; CDR2 reads FVKESK. CDR3 coding DNA: TGTGCCAGCAGCCAAGACCAGGGTAGGAATTCACCCCTCCACTTT. It translates to CASSQDQGRNSPLHF.

V gene TRBV27 combines with J gene TRBJ2-5; 8 nucleotides agree with TRBD2. The length of the CDR3 is 15 residues. Germline V gene data show CDR1 as MNHEY and CDR2 as SMNVEV (reference sequence). V dropped 11 bases and J dropped 5; count of bases not matched to a gene: 16. The DNA of the CDR3 is TGTGCCCGATGGGTCTTTCGGGGGGGCGGTGAGACCCAGTACTTC. Translating gives CARWVFRGGGETQYF.

This chain connects TRBV18 to TRBJ2-7, with TRBD2 matching 7 bases. Germline values: CDR1 KGHSH, CDR2 LQKENI. CDR3 size: 14 residues. The J segment lost 4 bases and the V segment lost 2 bases, leaving 5 bases of the junction unmatched. DNA of the CDR3: TGTGCCAGCTCACCAAATCAGGGAGGGTACGAGCAGTACTTC. Translated, it gives CASSPNQGGYEQYF.

The CDR3 DNA reads as TGTGCCAGCTCAGGGTCGACAGCACCGAACACTGAAGCTTTCTTT. This codes for CASSGSTAPNTEAFF. V is TRBV18 and J is TRBJ1-1; maybe TRBD1 (5 bases). The CDR3 runs to 15 residues. Trimming pared 5 bases from V and 1 base from J, leaving 14 bases between. Germline values: CDR1 KGHSH, CDR2 LQKENI.

The DNA of the CDR3 is TGTGCCAGCAGTAACGAGATCGGGGGAGGCGAGCAGTACTTC. Translated, it gives CASSNEIGGGEQYF. The V and J genes are TRBV2 and TRBJ2-7; TRBD2 might be the D (6 bases). Looked up from germline, CDR1 is SNHLY and CDR2 is FYNNEI. The CDR3 is 14 residues long. Trimming removed 5 bases from V and 6 bases from J, with 17 bases in between.

The chain couples TRBV10-1 to TRBJ1-1, with 10 bases aligning to TRBD1. Trimming took 6 bases from V and 1 from J; bases not matched to a gene: 8. The CDR3 runs to 16 residues. The germline gives CDR1 WNHNN, CDR2 SYGVQD (reference sequence). The CDR3 reads CASRTGGESRNTEAFF. The CDR3 DNA sequence: TGCGCCAGCAGGACAGGGGGCGAATCCAGGAACACTGAAGCTTTCTTT.

This clone was seen once. The genes are TRBV7-9 and TRBJ1-1; no clear D. Germline CDR1 SEHNR, CDR2 FQNEAQ (reference sequence). Trimming shortened V by 0 bases and J by 4 bases, and 3 bases separated the two germline ends. This CDR3 is 12 amino acids long. In DNA form, the CDR3 reads TGTGCCAGCAGCTTAGCGGCCACTGAAGCTTTCTTT. It is translated as CASSLAATEAFF.

The V call is TRBV4-1, the J call TRBJ2-4, with a possible D match to TRBD1 (5 bases). Trimming pared 3 bases from V and 5 bases from J, leaving 17 bases between. CDR1 and CDR2 (germline): MGHRA, YSYEKL. This CDR3 comprises 16 residues. CDR3 nucleotides: TGCGCCAGCAGCCACCTCGTGCAGGGCCGAGAAAACATTCAGTACTTC. The encoded protein is CASSHLVQGRENIQYF.

This chain links TRBV18 with TRBJ2-1, with 10 bases lining up with TRBD2. V was pared by 2 bases and J by 13 bases, with 8 bases of the junction left unmatched. This CDR3 region has 14 residues. Germline CDR1 and CDR2: KGHSH and LQKENI. The CDR3 coding sequence is TGTGCCAGCTCACCAATAGAGCGGGGGGGATCCCAGTTCTTC. This codes for CASSPIERGGSQFF. Together with reference TRBV18 and TRBJ2-1, the CDR3 gives the full variable domain: NAGVMQNPRHLVRRRGQEARLRCSPMKGHSHVYWYRQLPEEGLKFMVYLQKENIIDESGMPKERFSAEFPKEGPSILRIQQVVRGDSAAYFCASSPIERGGSQFFGPGTRLTVL.

The chain joins TRBV10-1 to TRBJ2-1; tentatively, D is TRBD1 (6 bases). V lost 3 bases, J lost 4 bases, and 13 bases lay in between. This CDR3 contains 15 residues. CDR1 is WNHNN, CDR2 SYGVQD, per germline (reference sequence). The CDR3 here is CASSEDRNVYNEQFF. The CDR3 DNA reads as TGCGCCAGCAGTGAAGACAGGAACGTTTACAATGAGCAGTTCTTC.